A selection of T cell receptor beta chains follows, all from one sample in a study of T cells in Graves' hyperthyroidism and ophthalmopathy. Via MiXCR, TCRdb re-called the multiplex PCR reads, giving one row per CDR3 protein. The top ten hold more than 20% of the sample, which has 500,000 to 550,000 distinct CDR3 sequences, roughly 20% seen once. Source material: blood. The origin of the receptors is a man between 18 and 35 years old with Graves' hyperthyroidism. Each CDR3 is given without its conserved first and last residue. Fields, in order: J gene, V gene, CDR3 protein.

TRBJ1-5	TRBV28	ASSSSDRKGVPQH
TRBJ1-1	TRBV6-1	ASSPRTDRLNTEAF
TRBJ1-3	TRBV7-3	ASSPTGPGNTIY
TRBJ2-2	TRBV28	ASTTGYYTGELF
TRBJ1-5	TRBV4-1	ASSQDWDIERPQH
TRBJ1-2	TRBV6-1	ASRRTQGAGYGYT
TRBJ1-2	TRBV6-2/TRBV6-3	ASSYAGGYT
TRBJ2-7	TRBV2	ASSEPDRAQHSYEQY
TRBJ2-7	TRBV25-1	ASSEPVAAGGDYEQY
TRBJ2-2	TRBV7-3	ASTRLAEGGELF
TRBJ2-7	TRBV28	ASSFWQTPYEQY
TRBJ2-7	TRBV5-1	ASRDTDRSAEQY
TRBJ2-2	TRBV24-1	ATSDSVSGELF
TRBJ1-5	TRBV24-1	ATSDSGRNSNQPQH
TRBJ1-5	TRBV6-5	ASSYVDGNQPQH
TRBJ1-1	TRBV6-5	ASSYSPGLDTEAF
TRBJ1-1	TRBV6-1	ASSLTGGAGAEAF
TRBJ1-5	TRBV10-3	AISESTGLQPQH
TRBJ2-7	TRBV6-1	ASSAGGSYEQY
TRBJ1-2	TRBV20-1	SAFHRGGYT
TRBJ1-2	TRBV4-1	ASAIRSGVYGYT
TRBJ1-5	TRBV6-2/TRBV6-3	ASTKGGAGQPQH
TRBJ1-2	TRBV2	ASSDERPGESRIYGYT
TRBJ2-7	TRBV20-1	SAATGTSGVWEQY
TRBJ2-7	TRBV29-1	SVESVEREGSYEQY
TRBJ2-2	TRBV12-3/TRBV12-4	ASSSLRRDTANTGELF
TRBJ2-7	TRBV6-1	ASSPGQGFFYEQY
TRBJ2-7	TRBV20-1	SASKGAEKEQY
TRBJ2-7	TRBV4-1	ASSQEVGHLLGQY
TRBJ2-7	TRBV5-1	ASSGWTGGQEQY
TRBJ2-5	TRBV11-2	ASSLRPTSGGSETQY
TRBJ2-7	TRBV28	VSSPPRGGGHEQY
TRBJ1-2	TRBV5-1	ASSSSLTGNGYGYT
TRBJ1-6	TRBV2	ASMSGREGNSPLH
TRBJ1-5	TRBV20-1	SARTLTGTQPQH
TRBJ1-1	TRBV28	ASSLVPGPGNTEAF
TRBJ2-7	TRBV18	ASSPPGSYEQY
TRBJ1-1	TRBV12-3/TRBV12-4	ASSPRARGNTEAF
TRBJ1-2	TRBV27	ASSPIRKALGPYGYT
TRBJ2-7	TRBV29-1	SVEVLRGSYEQY
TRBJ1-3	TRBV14	ASSHFGTGDTIY
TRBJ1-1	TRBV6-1	ASTLRGGDTEAF
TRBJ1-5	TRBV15	ATSINHPSAPQH
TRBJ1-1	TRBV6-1	ASSGRGNTEAF
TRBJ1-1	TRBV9	ASSPGNTEAC
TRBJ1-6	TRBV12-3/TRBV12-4	ASSSTDRRYSPLH
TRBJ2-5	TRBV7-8	ASSLVGSDGFGVETQY
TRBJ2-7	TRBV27	ASSRGDRTYEQY
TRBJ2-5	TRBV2	ASDRDRGETQY
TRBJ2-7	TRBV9	ASSVGGQPYEQY
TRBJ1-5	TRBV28	ASLQEKGVDQPQH
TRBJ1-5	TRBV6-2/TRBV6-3	ASSYSIYERGLNQPQH
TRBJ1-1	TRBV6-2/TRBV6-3	ASSYREEAF
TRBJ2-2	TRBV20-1	SAPAGGNTGELF